The rows below give T cell receptor beta chains drawn from one sample of a study of blood T cell repertoires in COVID-19. Generated by immunoSEQ multiplex PCR, the TCRdb table keeps only in-frame clones and is missing some. The table lists 100,000 to 150,000 clones, around nine tenths of them singletons. The sequenced sample consisted of peripheral blood. These receptors originate from a woman aged 50 to 65 with acute or convalescent COVID-19. CDR3s leave out the opening cysteine and the closing phenylalanine or tryptophan. Each record gives: CDR3 length, V gene, D gene, J gene, CDR3 protein. D genes are given only for firm matches.

CDR3 length: 13; V gene: TRBV5-4; D gene: .; J gene: TRBJ1-3; CDR3 protein: ASSSQTGAGNTIY
CDR3 length: 11; V gene: TRBV30; D gene: .; J gene: TRBJ2-7; CDR3 protein: AWSAGNSYEQY
CDR3 length: 12; V gene: TRBV3-1/TRBV3-2; D gene: .; J gene: TRBJ2-2; CDR3 protein: ASSPQANTGELF
CDR3 length: 12; V gene: TRBV7-9; D gene: .; J gene: TRBJ1-1; CDR3 protein: ASSSPDRNTEAF
CDR3 length: 12; V gene: TRBV3-1/TRBV3-2; D gene: .; J gene: TRBJ2-3; CDR3 protein: ASSTGLGEDTQY
CDR3 length: 14; V gene: TRBV4-1; D gene: TRBD2; J gene: TRBJ2-3; CDR3 protein: ASSEFSGGGTDTQY
CDR3 length: 11; V gene: TRBV29-1; D gene: .; J gene: TRBJ2-1; CDR3 protein: SVLSGLYNEQF
CDR3 length: 16; V gene: TRBV14; D gene: .; J gene: TRBJ2-1; CDR3 protein: ASSQEKILELSYNEQF
CDR3 length: 12; V gene: TRBV9; D gene: .; J gene: TRBJ1-1; CDR3 protein: ASSVEQGNTEAF
CDR3 length: 12; V gene: TRBV19; D gene: .; J gene: TRBJ1-2; CDR3 protein: ASSMSQGWDGYT
CDR3 length: 13; V gene: TRBV9; D gene: TRBD1; J gene: TRBJ1-5; CDR3 protein: ASSVGQGMDQPQH
CDR3 length: 14; V gene: TRBV7-9; D gene: TRBD2; J gene: TRBJ2-3; CDR3 protein: ASSPLAGGLTDTQY
CDR3 length: 11; V gene: TRBV7-9; D gene: .; J gene: TRBJ2-7; CDR3 protein: ASSAVTTYEQY
CDR3 length: 12; V gene: TRBV18; D gene: TRBD1; J gene: TRBJ1-3; CDR3 protein: ASSLDRGGNTIY
CDR3 length: 13; V gene: TRBV3-1/TRBV3-2; D gene: TRBD1; J gene: TRBJ1-1; CDR3 protein: ASSLQGTANTEAF
CDR3 length: 12; V gene: TRBV7-9; D gene: .; J gene: TRBJ2-7; CDR3 protein: ASSVSRDNYEQY
CDR3 length: 11; V gene: TRBV9; D gene: TRBD2; J gene: TRBJ2-5; CDR3 protein: ASSVGLAETQY
CDR3 length: 14; V gene: TRBV27; D gene: TRBD1; J gene: TRBJ1-4; CDR3 protein: ASSLTGARGYEKLF
CDR3 length: 13; V gene: TRBV6-5; D gene: TRBD1; J gene: TRBJ1-3; CDR3 protein: ASSRGGQSGNTIY
CDR3 length: 10; V gene: TRBV12-3/TRBV12-4; D gene: TRBD1; J gene: TRBJ1-6; CDR3 protein: ASNRGGTGLH
CDR3 length: 13; V gene: TRBV7-3; D gene: TRBD2; J gene: TRBJ2-7; CDR3 protein: ASSNKAGGSYEQY
CDR3 length: 11; V gene: TRBV19; D gene: .; J gene: TRBJ1-6; CDR3 protein: ASSLWPNSPLH
CDR3 length: 13; V gene: TRBV18; D gene: TRBD2; J gene: TRBJ2-7; CDR3 protein: ASSPGSSGTYEQY
CDR3 length: 10; V gene: TRBV11-3; D gene: TRBD2; J gene: TRBJ2-7; CDR3 protein: ASSPGGHEQY
CDR3 length: 13; V gene: TRBV7-2; D gene: .; J gene: TRBJ2-5; CDR3 protein: ASSFNSGNQETQY
CDR3 length: 11; V gene: TRBV18; D gene: .; J gene: TRBJ2-3; CDR3 protein: ASSPRQGSAQY
CDR3 length: 13; V gene: TRBV5-1; D gene: TRBD1; J gene: TRBJ1-4; CDR3 protein: ASSRTTGGYEKLF
CDR3 length: 12; V gene: TRBV7-2; D gene: TRBD2; J gene: TRBJ2-3; CDR3 protein: ASSLYRGEDTQY
CDR3 length: 13; V gene: TRBV7-9; D gene: .; J gene: TRBJ1-1; CDR3 protein: ASSHGPGRSTEAF
CDR3 length: 12; V gene: TRBV21-1; D gene: .; J gene: TRBJ2-7; CDR3 protein: ASSKEDSSYEQY
CDR3 length: 13; V gene: TRBV9; D gene: .; J gene: TRBJ1-6; CDR3 protein: ASSPQSSYNSPLH
CDR3 length: 16; V gene: TRBV23-1; D gene: TRBD1; J gene: TRBJ1-2; CDR3 protein: ASGLGTGDWEANYGYT
CDR3 length: 15; V gene: TRBV19; D gene: .; J gene: TRBJ1-6; CDR3 protein: ASSTPLRRDYNSPLH
CDR3 length: 14; V gene: TRBV6-6; D gene: .; J gene: TRBJ2-1; CDR3 protein: ASSRLGQGMYNEQF
CDR3 length: 13; V gene: TRBV24-1; D gene: TRBD1; J gene: TRBJ2-2; CDR3 protein: ATSDWDRATGELF
CDR3 length: 12; V gene: TRBV18; D gene: TRBD1; J gene: TRBJ1-4; CDR3 protein: ASSPETGDEKLF
CDR3 length: 11; V gene: TRBV18; D gene: .; J gene: TRBJ2-7; CDR3 protein: ASSPTRSYEQY
CDR3 length: 13; V gene: TRBV7-6; D gene: .; J gene: TRBJ1-1; CDR3 protein: ASSLVGPGGSEAF
CDR3 length: 14; V gene: TRBV11-2; D gene: .; J gene: TRBJ2-5; CDR3 protein: ASSLGVSGEGETQY
CDR3 length: 14; V gene: TRBV28; D gene: TRBD1; J gene: TRBJ2-2; CDR3 protein: ASSFRRTGDPGELF
CDR3 length: 10; V gene: TRBV4-3; D gene: .; J gene: TRBJ1-1; CDR3 protein: ASSQDKGGAF